The entry that follows covers one TCR beta chain sequence. Its antigen remains unidentified. Base qualities are not at hand, and no much larger clone is one base apart. The data are from a study of blood T cell repertoires in COVID-19 (TCRdb year 2020). The study in broad terms: The collaborator samples originated in the United States, Italy and Spain and spanned the acute and convalescent phases of COVID-19. The dataset comprised deeply sampled blood TCRbeta repertoires from subjects exposed to, actively infected with, or recovered from COVID-19. The repertoires were made available in a free public database intended to serve as a resource for research on the immune response to SARS-CoV-2. The material from the prospective study consisted of cDNA or gDNA derived from T cells, B-cell-depleted T cells, or PBMCs. Where HLA class I and class II types were available, the types were taken from metadata supplied by the sample provider, not from assay-based typing. The samples were drawn from the first 160 participants of the ongoing ImmuneRACE study and from 950 to 1,500 subjects provided by 6 global collaborators. A de-identified subject ID, COVID-19 status, age in years and sex were almost always included in the sample metadata. Points the paper makes about the study in general: The amount of clinical and demographic metadata varied by source and participant and was provided uncurated.

TCRbeta CDR3 regions were amplified from genomic DNA using the immunoSEQ Assay, a bias-controlled multiplex PCR. In the authors' own workflow: The number of nucleated cells in each sample was estimated from the amplification of reference gene primers within the assay. To quantify the absolute abundance of each unique TCRbeta CDR3 rearrangement, sequence reads were collapsed and filtered. For each sample, productive Simpson clonality was calculated as the square root of Simpson's diversity index across productive rearrangements. Imported from immuneACCESS, the table was reduced by TCRdb to in-frame sequences with V and J called. These copies leave out some clones; in studies compared against another copy, an unresolved V gene accounts for under half, and the cause of the remainder is not known. Clone size and the V and J calls come from that table; the DNA yielded D and trimming. The sample yields 210,000 or so clones; less than 90% were counted once. The ten top clones hold over 15% of the sample.

Collaborating institutions collected whole blood in K2EDTA tubes following their own protocols. For TCRbeta analysis, collaborators shipped samples as frozen whole blood, isolated PBMCs, or DNA extracted from either of those sample types. Trimming removed 8 bases from V and 0 bases from J, leaving 10 bases between the germline ends. From cysteine to phenylalanine, the CDR3 is 13 amino acids long. Only the CDR3 DNA is retained, 39 bases long and in frame from the first base. The clonotype was recovered from an elderly woman with active or convalescent COVID-19. The V gene is TRBV12-3 or TRBV12-4 and the J gene is TRBJ1-1, with a tentative D gene TRBD1 over 6 matching bases. The specimen was peripheral blood. The CDR3 region reads CASRGQLNTEAFF. The DNA sequence is as follows: TGTGCCAGCCGAGGACAGTTGAACACTGAAGCTTTCTTT.